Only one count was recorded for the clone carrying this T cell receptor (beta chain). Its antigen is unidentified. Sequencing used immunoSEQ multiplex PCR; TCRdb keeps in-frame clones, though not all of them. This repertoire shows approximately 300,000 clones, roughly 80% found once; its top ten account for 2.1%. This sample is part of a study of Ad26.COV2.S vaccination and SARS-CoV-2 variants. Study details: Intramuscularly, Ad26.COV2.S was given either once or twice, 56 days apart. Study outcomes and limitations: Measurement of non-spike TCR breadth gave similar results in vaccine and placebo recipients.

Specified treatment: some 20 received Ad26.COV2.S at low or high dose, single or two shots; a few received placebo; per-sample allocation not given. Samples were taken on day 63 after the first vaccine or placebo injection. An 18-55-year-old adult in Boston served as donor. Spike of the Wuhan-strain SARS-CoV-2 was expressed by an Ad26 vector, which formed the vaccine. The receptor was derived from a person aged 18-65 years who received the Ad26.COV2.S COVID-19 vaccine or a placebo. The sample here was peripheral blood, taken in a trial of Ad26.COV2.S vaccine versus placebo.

CDR3 residues: CASSWGQGVETFF. The CDR3 DNA sequence: TGTGCCAGCAGTTGGGGACAGGGAGTCGAAACTTTCTTT. The chain is built from TRBV27 and TRBJ1-1; 9 positions agree with TRBD1. The CDR3 totals 13 residues. Germline CDR1 reads MNHEY; CDR2 reads SMNVEV (reference sequence). The junction had 9 bases not matched to a gene; V was cut back by 4 bases and J by 12 bases.